The T cell receptor beta chain under discussion was sequenced for a study of blood T cell repertoires in COVID-19 (dated by TCRdb to 2018 to 2021). Regarding the study in general: Samples covering the acute and convalescent phases of COVID-19 were provided by collaborators in the United States, Italy and Spain. The prospective study material was composed of cDNA or gDNA derived from T cells, B-cell-depleted T cells, or PBMCs. Deeply sampled blood TCRbeta repertoires from subjects exposed to, actively infected with, or recovered from COVID-19 were included in the dataset. The repertoires were made available in a free public database intended to serve as a resource for research on the immune response to SARS-CoV-2. The samples were drawn from two sources: the first 160 participants of the ongoing ImmuneRACE study, and fewer than 1,500 subjects contributed by 6 global collaborators. A de-identified subject ID, COVID-19 status, age in years and sex were almost always included in the sample metadata. Where HLA class I and class II types were available, the types were taken from metadata supplied by the sample provider, not from assay-based typing.

Paper-wide results and their limitations: Clinical and demographic metadata were provided uncurated, with the amount varying by source and participant.

Details on this clone: The antigen it recognizes is unknown. Nothing much larger sits one base from this clone, and base qualities are not available.

TCRbeta CDR3 regions were amplified from genomic DNA by means of the immunoSEQ Assay, a bias-controlled multiplex PCR. As for the original processing: Nucleated cell counts per sample were estimated from amplification of reference gene primers within the assay. To quantify the absolute abundance of each unique TCRbeta CDR3 rearrangement, sequence reads were collapsed and filtered. For each sample, productive Simpson clonality was calculated by taking the square root of Simpson's diversity index across productive rearrangements. Not all clones reach the TCRdb copy of this immuneACCESS table, which keeps in-frame sequences only. Checked studies attribute under half of the gap to unresolved V genes and leave the rest unexplained. V and J calls and clone size are copied from that table; D and trimming were computed from the DNA. This sample has a few hundred thousand clones in its table, and around 84% of those were observed once. The ten largest account for 15% to 20% of the sample.

Whole blood was collected in K2EDTA tubes by collaborating institutions according to the institutions' own protocols. For TCRbeta analysis, collaborator samples were shipped as frozen whole blood, as isolated PBMCs, or as DNA extracted from either sample type. From its cysteine to its phenylalanine, the CDR3 spans 16 amino acids. Only CDR3 DNA is held: 48 bases, read in frame from base 1. The germline V gene encodes CDR1 MNHEY and CDR2 SMNVEV (reference sequence). The junction shows trimming of 5 bases on V and 5 bases on J, plus 22 bases between the germline ends. This TCR was sampled from a woman of 80 years or more with active or convalescent COVID-19. Sequenced: peripheral blood. The sequence is built from TRBV27 and TRBJ2-7, with TRBD2 as a weak D call on 7 bases. The nucleotides read TGTGCCAGCAGTCCACCCGGGGGCGGGAGAATGAACGAGCAGTACTTC. This sequence encodes CASSPPGGGRMNEQYF.